This is a list of T cell receptor beta chains from one sample in a study of blood T cell repertoires in COVID-19. The method was immunoSEQ multiplex PCR; TCRdb's version includes in-frame clones alone and lacks a portion of them. The data hold some 250,000 clones, with approximately 91% observed a single time. Sequencing was performed on peripheral blood. These receptors originate from a human donor in a cohort sampled during active COVID-19. Both conserved end residues are part of each CDR3. A D gene is named only where the DNA matches it firmly. Where a row states a size, it is once, few, many or the class of an expanded clone; other rows omit it.

V gene: TRBV6-2/TRBV6-3
clone size: .
D gene: TRBD2
J gene: TRBJ2-7
CDR3 DNA: TGTGCCAGCAGTTACTCCTTAACTAGCGTGACCTACGAGCAGTACTTC
CDR3 protein: CASSYSLTSVTYEQYF

V gene: TRBV28
clone size: once
D gene: TRBD2
J gene: TRBJ2-7
CDR3 DNA: TGTGCCAGCAGTTTACCCAGCGGGAGCTACGAGCAGTACTTC
CDR3 protein: CASSLPSGSYEQYF

V gene: TRBV11-3
clone size: .
D gene: .
J gene: TRBJ2-2
CDR3 DNA: TGTGCCAGCAGCCGAGAGGCCGGGGAGCTGTTTTTT
CDR3 protein: CASSREAGELFF

V gene: TRBV28
clone size: .
D gene: .
J gene: TRBJ1-1
CDR3 DNA: TGTGCCAGCAGTTCTGGGGCATACACTGAAGCTTTCTTT
CDR3 protein: CASSSGAYTEAFF

V gene: TRBV24-1
clone size: .
D gene: .
J gene: TRBJ2-3
CDR3 DNA: TGTGCCACCTCCTCAAGGGGATCCACAGATACGCAGTATTTT
CDR3 protein: CATSSRGSTDTQYF

V gene: TRBV7-9
clone size: .
D gene: .
J gene: TRBJ1-2
CDR3 DNA: TGTGCCAGCAGCCTAGGGGAGGGGGTCCGCGGCTATGGCTACACCTTC
CDR3 protein: CASSLGEGVRGYGYTF

V gene: TRBV6-2/TRBV6-3
clone size: .
D gene: TRBD1
J gene: TRBJ1-5
CDR3 DNA: TGTGCCAGCAGTTTCACGAGGGGGCAACAGCCCCAGCATTTT
CDR3 protein: CASSFTRGQQPQHF

V gene: TRBV21-1
clone size: .
D gene: .
J gene: TRBJ1-1
CDR3 DNA: TGTGCCAGCAGCAACCATTTGGGGGGCAGGGGGCGGAACACTGAAGCTTTCTTT
CDR3 protein: CASSNHLGGRGRNTEAFF

V gene: TRBV2
clone size: .
D gene: TRBD1
J gene: TRBJ2-2
CDR3 DNA: TGTGCCAGCAGGGGACAGGGGAGCACCGGGGAGCTGTTTTTT
CDR3 protein: CASRGQGSTGELFF

V gene: TRBV28
clone size: .
D gene: .
J gene: TRBJ1-5
CDR3 DNA: TGTGCCAGCAGTTGGACAGGCAATCAGCCCCAGCATTTT
CDR3 protein: CASSWTGNQPQHF

V gene: TRBV7-2
clone size: .
D gene: .
J gene: TRBJ1-5
CDR3 DNA: TGTGCCAGCAGCTTATGGGTGGCGGAGGACCAGCCCCAGCATTTT
CDR3 protein: CASSLWVAEDQPQHF

V gene: TRBV6-4
clone size: many
D gene: .
J gene: TRBJ2-6
CDR3 DNA: TGTGCCAGCAGTGACGGGAGTTCTGGGGCCAACGTCCTGACTTTC
CDR3 protein: CASSDGSSGANVLTF

V gene: TRBV7-9
clone size: few
D gene: .
J gene: TRBJ1-5
CDR3 DNA: TGTGCCAGCAGCTTGGGCAGTTATCAGCCCCAGCATTTT
CDR3 protein: CASSLGSYQPQHF

V gene: TRBV19
clone size: .
D gene: TRBD1
J gene: TRBJ2-5
CDR3 DNA: TGTGCCAGTAGGGCCGGGACAGGGGCGGCGACCCAGTACTTC
CDR3 protein: CASRAGTGAATQYF

V gene: TRBV4-3
clone size: .
D gene: .
J gene: TRBJ2-2
CDR3 DNA: TGCGCCAGCAGCCACTCACAGGTTGGGCTACGTATGGGCGGGGAGCTGTTTTTT
CDR3 protein: CASSHSQVGLRMGGELFF

V gene: TRBV7-9
clone size: .
D gene: TRBD1
J gene: TRBJ1-4
CDR3 DNA: TGTGCCAGCAGCCGGGACAGGGGTGGTGAAAAACTGTTTTTT
CDR3 protein: CASSRDRGGEKLFF

V gene: TRBV7-9
clone size: .
D gene: .
J gene: TRBJ2-3
CDR3 DNA: TGTGCCAGCAGCTTAGAGGGACTTATCACAGATACGCAGTATTTT
CDR3 protein: CASSLEGLITDTQYF

V gene: TRBV9
clone size: .
D gene: .
J gene: TRBJ2-5
CDR3 DNA: TGTGCCAGCAGCGTAAACCCAGGGAGGGAGACCCAGTACTTC
CDR3 protein: CASSVNPGRETQYF

V gene: TRBV10-1
clone size: once
D gene: .
J gene: TRBJ1-5
CDR3 DNA: TGCGCCAGCAGTGACTACCCTGATCAGCCCCAGCATTTT
CDR3 protein: CASSDYPDQPQHF

V gene: TRBV7-2
clone size: .
D gene: TRBD2
J gene: TRBJ2-7
CDR3 DNA: TGTGCCAGCAGCTTAAATGGGGCGGGAGCAGGGTACGAGCAGTACTTC
CDR3 protein: CASSLNGAGAGYEQYF

V gene: TRBV6-6
clone size: .
D gene: .
J gene: TRBJ2-7
CDR3 DNA: TGTGCCAGCAGCCGCGGGGTAACGCACTACTACGAGCAGTACTTC
CDR3 protein: CASSRGVTHYYEQYF

V gene: TRBV5-5
clone size: .
D gene: .
J gene: TRBJ1-4
CDR3 DNA: TGTGCCAGCAGCCCCGAAGAGGAAAAACTGTTTTTT
CDR3 protein: CASSPEEEKLFF

V gene: TRBV28
clone size: .
D gene: TRBD2
J gene: TRBJ2-7
CDR3 DNA: TGTGCCAGCAGTTTTATACGGGAGGGCCCCTACGAGCAGTACTTC
CDR3 protein: CASSFIREGPYEQYF

V gene: TRBV7-7
clone size: .
D gene: TRBD1
J gene: TRBJ2-1
CDR3 DNA: TGTGCCAGCAGTTCAACCCCGACAGGGATGACCTACAATGAGCAGTTCTTC
CDR3 protein: CASSSTPTGMTYNEQFF

V gene: TRBV11-2
clone size: .
D gene: .
J gene: TRBJ1-6
CDR3 DNA: TGTGCCAGCAGCCGTTTACAAGGACAGACGGAGAATTCACCCCTCCACTTT
CDR3 protein: CASSRLQGQTENSPLHF

V gene: TRBV4-3
clone size: .
D gene: TRBD1
J gene: TRBJ1-2
CDR3 DNA: TGCGCCAGCAGCCAAGACGACAGGGCCTATGGCTACACCTTC
CDR3 protein: CASSQDDRAYGYTF

V gene: TRBV19
clone size: .
D gene: TRBD2
J gene: TRBJ2-7
CDR3 DNA: TGTGCCAGTAGCTTAATAGCGGGAAGCTCCTACGAGCAGTACTTC
CDR3 protein: CASSLIAGSSYEQYF

V gene: TRBV6-1
clone size: .
D gene: .
J gene: TRBJ1-1
CDR3 DNA: TGTGCCAGCAGTGAACCCTGGAGGAACACTGAAGCTTTCTTT
CDR3 protein: CASSEPWRNTEAFF

V gene: TRBV27
clone size: .
D gene: TRBD1
J gene: TRBJ2-7
CDR3 DNA: TGTGCCAGCAGGAACAGGGGCGAGCAGTACTTC
CDR3 protein: CASRNRGEQYF

V gene: TRBV30
clone size: .
D gene: TRBD1
J gene: TRBJ2-2
CDR3 DNA: TGTGCCTGGAGGGCAGGGGGCACGAACACCGGGGAGCTGTTTTTT
CDR3 protein: CAWRAGGTNTGELFF

V gene: TRBV28
clone size: .
D gene: TRBD2
J gene: TRBJ2-1
CDR3 DNA: TGTGCCAGCAGTTCCCGCTGGCCGGGCGGGAGTACCTCCTCCTACAATGAGCAGTTCTTC
CDR3 protein: CASSSRWPGGSTSSYNEQFF

V gene: TRBV10-3
clone size: .
D gene: .
J gene: TRBJ1-5
CDR3 DNA: TGTGCCATCAGTGAGCCGAACCGACTGCGACAGGTGAACAATCAGCCCCAGCATTTT
CDR3 protein: CAISEPNRLRQVNNQPQHF

V gene: TRBV27
clone size: .
D gene: TRBD2
J gene: TRBJ2-5
CDR3 DNA: TGTGCCAGCAGTTTATCGACTAGCGGGCTCCAAGAGACCCAGTACTTC
CDR3 protein: CASSLSTSGLQETQYF

V gene: TRBV10-1
clone size: .
D gene: .
J gene: TRBJ2-3
CDR3 DNA: TGCGCCAGCAGCTATATCGGAGATACGCAGTATTTT
CDR3 protein: CASSYIGDTQYF

V gene: TRBV7-9
clone size: .
D gene: .
J gene: TRBJ1-3
CDR3 DNA: TGTGCCAGCAGCTTGCTACAGGTCTTTCCCGACTCTGGAAACACCATATATTTT
CDR3 protein: CASSLLQVFPDSGNTIYF

V gene: TRBV19
clone size: .
D gene: TRBD2
J gene: TRBJ2-1
CDR3 DNA: TGTGCCAGTAGTAGCGGGAGGTACAATGAGCAGTTCTTC
CDR3 protein: CASSSGRYNEQFF

V gene: TRBV18
clone size: .
D gene: .
J gene: TRBJ1-3
CDR3 DNA: TGTGCCAGCTCACCGAATCCGGGGGAGGCTGGAAACACCATATATTTT
CDR3 protein: CASSPNPGEAGNTIYF

V gene: TRBV7-8
clone size: .
D gene: .
J gene: TRBJ2-7
CDR3 DNA: TGTGCCAGCAGCTCAGGCCTGTACGAGCAGTACTTC
CDR3 protein: CASSSGLYEQYF

V gene: TRBV25-1
clone size: .
D gene: .
J gene: TRBJ1-6
CDR3 DNA: TGTGCCAGCAGTGCCCCAGGAGGGGGGGTTCGGTCACCCCTCCACTTT
CDR3 protein: CASSAPGGGVRSPLHF

V gene: TRBV3-1/TRBV3-2
clone size: .
D gene: .
J gene: TRBJ2-7
CDR3 DNA: TGTGCCAGCAGCCAAGATTTGTACGGGGGAAGGTCCTACGAGCAGTACTTC
CDR3 protein: CASSQDLYGGRSYEQYF

V gene: TRBV11-1
clone size: once
D gene: TRBD2
J gene: TRBJ2-3
CDR3 DNA: TGTGCCAGCAGCCTATGGCGGGAGCAGGATACGCAGTATTTT
CDR3 protein: CASSLWREQDTQYF

V gene: TRBV4-3
clone size: .
D gene: TRBD2
J gene: TRBJ2-1
CDR3 DNA: TGCGCCAGCACAGAGGGACTAGCGGGGGCCCTTGACAATGAGCAGTTCTTC
CDR3 protein: CASTEGLAGALDNEQFF

V gene: TRBV4-3
clone size: .
D gene: .
J gene: TRBJ1-2
CDR3 DNA: TGCGCCAGCAGCCCCGGACTAAGGAACTATGGCTACACCTTC
CDR3 protein: CASSPGLRNYGYTF

V gene: TRBV7-2
clone size: .
D gene: .
J gene: TRBJ2-7
CDR3 DNA: TGTGCCAGCAGCTTAGCAGCACCCGACGAGCAGTACTTC
CDR3 protein: CASSLAAPDEQYF

V gene: TRBV3-1/TRBV3-2
clone size: .
D gene: TRBD1
J gene: TRBJ2-7
CDR3 DNA: TGTGCCAGCAGTTCCGGGACAGGCCCATACGAGCAGTACTTC
CDR3 protein: CASSSGTGPYEQYF